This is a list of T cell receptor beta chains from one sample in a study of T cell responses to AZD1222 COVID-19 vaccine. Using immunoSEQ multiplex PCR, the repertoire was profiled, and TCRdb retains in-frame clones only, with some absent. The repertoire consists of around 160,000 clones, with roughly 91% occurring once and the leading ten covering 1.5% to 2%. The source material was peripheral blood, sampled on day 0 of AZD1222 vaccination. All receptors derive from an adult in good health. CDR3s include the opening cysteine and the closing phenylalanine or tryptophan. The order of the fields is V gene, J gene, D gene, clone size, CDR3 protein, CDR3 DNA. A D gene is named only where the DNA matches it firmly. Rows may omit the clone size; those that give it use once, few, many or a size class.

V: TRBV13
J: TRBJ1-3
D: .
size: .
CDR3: CASKETTGNTIYF
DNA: TGTGCCAGCAAGGAAACTACCGGAAACACCATATATTTT

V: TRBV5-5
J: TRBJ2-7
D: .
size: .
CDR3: CASSYGLNYEQYF
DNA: TGTGCCAGCAGCTATGGACTGAACTACGAGCAGTACTTC

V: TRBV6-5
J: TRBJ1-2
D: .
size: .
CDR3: CASSSGFYGYTF
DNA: TGTGCCAGCAGTTCGGGGTTCTATGGCTACACCTTC

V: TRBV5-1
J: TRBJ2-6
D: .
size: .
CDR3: CASSPGIWRGRANVLTF
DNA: TGCGCCAGCAGCCCGGGGATATGGAGGGGGCGGGCCAACGTCCTGACTTTC

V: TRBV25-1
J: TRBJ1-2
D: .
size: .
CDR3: CASSEGLGGGGYTF
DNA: TGTGCCAGCAGTGAAGGGCTGGGGGGTGGCGGCTACACCTTC

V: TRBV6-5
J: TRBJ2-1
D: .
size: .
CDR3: CASSYSSQGKGEQFF
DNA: TGTGCCAGCAGTTACTCCTCGCAGGGGAAAGGAGAGCAGTTCTTC

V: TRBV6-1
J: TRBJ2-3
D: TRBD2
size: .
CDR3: CASSESRGGNTDTQYF
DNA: TGTGCCAGCAGTGAAAGCCGGGGGGGGAACACAGATACGCAGTATTTT

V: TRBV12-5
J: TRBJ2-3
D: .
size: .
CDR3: CASGLVTGSTDTQYF
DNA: TGTGCTAGTGGTTTGGTGACGGGTAGCACAGATACGCAGTATTTT

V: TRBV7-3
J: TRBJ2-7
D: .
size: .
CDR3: CASSLVGGQGQYF
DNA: TGTGCCAGCAGCTTAGTCGGGGGTCAGGGGCAGTACTTC

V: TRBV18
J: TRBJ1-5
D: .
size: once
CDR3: CASSPRTEYSNQPQHF
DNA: TGTGCCAGCTCACCTCGGACAGAATATAGCAATCAGCCCCAGCATTTT

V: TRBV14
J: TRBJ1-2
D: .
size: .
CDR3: CASSQSGLYGYTF
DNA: TGTGCCAGCAGCCAAAGTGGGCTCTATGGCTACACCTTC

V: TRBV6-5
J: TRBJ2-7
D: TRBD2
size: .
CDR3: CASGERGPFYEQYF
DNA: TGTGCCAGCGGGGAGCGGGGGCCCTTCTACGAGCAGTACTTC

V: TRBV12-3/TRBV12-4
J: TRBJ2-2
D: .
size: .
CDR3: CASRLQGSGELFF
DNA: TGTGCCAGCAGATTACAGGGTTCCGGGGAGCTGTTTTTT

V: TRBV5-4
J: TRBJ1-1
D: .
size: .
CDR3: CASSLGGTGWNTEAFF
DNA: TGTGCCAGCAGCTTGGGCGGGACGGGGTGGAACACTGAAGCTTTCTTT

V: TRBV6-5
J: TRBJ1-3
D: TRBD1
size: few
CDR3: CASSYDRGSGNTIYF
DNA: TGTGCCAGCAGTTACGACAGGGGTTCTGGAAACACCATATATTTT

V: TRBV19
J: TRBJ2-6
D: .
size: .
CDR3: CASSMILRAGGANVLTF
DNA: TGTGCCAGTAGTATGATCTTGAGGGCAGGGGGGGCCAACGTCCTGACTTTC

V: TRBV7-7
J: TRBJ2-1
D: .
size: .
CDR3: CASSLALSGNNEQFF
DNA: TGTGCTAGCAGCTTAGCCTTGAGCGGTAACAATGAGCAGTTCTTC

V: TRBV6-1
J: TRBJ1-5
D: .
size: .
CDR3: CASSEVSQPQHF
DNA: TGTGCCAGCAGTGAAGTATCTCAGCCCCAGCATTTT

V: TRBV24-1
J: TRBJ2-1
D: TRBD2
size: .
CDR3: CATSDLAGEQFF
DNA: TGTGCCACCAGTGATTTAGCGGGGGAGCAGTTCTTC

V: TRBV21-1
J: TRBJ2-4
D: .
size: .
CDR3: CASGTGVYIQYF
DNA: TGTGCCTCTGGGACAGGTGTCTACATTCAGTACTTC

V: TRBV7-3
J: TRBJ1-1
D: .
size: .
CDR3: CASSLGMGNTEAFF
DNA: TGTGCCAGCAGTCTAGGGATGGGGAACACTGAAGCTTTCTTT

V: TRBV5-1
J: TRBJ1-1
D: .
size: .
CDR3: CASSLSKNTEAFF
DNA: TGCGCCAGCAGCTTGTCCAAGAACACTGAAGCTTTCTTT

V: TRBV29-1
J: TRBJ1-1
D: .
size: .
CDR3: CSVRTGNTEAFF
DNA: TGCAGCGTCCGGACGGGGAACACTGAAGCTTTCTTT

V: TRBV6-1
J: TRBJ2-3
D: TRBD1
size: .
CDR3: CASSERTGATDTQYF
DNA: TGTGCCAGCAGTGAACGGACAGGGGCTACAGATACGCAGTATTTT

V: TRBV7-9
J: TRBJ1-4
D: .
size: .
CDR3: CASSLQMGEKLFF
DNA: TGTGCCAGCAGCTTGCAGATGGGGGAAAAACTGTTTTTT

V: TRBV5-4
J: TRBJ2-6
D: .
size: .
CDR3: CASSQYRAGANVLTF
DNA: TGTGCCAGCAGCCAATACCGGGCTGGGGCCAACGTCCTGACTTTC

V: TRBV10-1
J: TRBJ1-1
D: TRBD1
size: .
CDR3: CASSTGTENTEAFF
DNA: TGCGCCAGCAGTACCGGGACAGAGAACACTGAAGCTTTCTTT

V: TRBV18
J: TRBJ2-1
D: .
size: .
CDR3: CASSLQESGNEQFF
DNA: TGTGCCAGCTCACTACAGGAGTCGGGCAATGAGCAGTTCTTC

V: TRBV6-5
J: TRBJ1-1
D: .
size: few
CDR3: CASTGAGTMNTEAFF
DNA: TGTGCCAGCACAGGGGCAGGGACCATGAACACTGAAGCTTTCTTT

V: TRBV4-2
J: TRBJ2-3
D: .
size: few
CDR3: CASSPTGTQRDTQYF
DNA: TGTGCCAGCAGCCCTACCGGGACTCAGAGGGATACGCAGTATTTT

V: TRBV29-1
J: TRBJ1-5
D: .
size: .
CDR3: CSVGLGNQPQHF
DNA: TGCAGCGTTGGTTTGGGTAATCAGCCCCAGCATTTT

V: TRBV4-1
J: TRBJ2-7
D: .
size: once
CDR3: CASSQLIVGPYEQYF
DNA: TGCGCCAGCAGCCAGTTAATCGTAGGACCCTACGAGCAGTACTTC

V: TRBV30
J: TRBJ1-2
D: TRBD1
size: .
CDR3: CAWSQKQTGGRIYGYTF
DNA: TGTGCCTGGAGCCAGAAACAGACAGGGGGCAGGATATATGGCTACACCTTC

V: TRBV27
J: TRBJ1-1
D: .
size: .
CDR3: CASSMTVDRTEAFF
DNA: TGTGCCAGCAGTATGACAGTTGATAGGACTGAAGCTTTCTTT

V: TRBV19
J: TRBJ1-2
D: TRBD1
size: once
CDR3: CASSINRDRGNGYTF
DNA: TGTGCCAGTAGTATAAACCGAGACAGGGGTAATGGCTACACCTTC

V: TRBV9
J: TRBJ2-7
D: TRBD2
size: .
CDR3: CASSPYSGSYEQYF
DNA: TGTGCCAGCAGCCCCTATAGCGGGAGTTACGAGCAGTACTTC

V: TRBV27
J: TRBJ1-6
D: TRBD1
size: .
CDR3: CASRARMGQINSPLHF
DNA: TGTGCCAGCAGGGCAAGGATGGGACAGATTAATTCACCCCTCCACTTT

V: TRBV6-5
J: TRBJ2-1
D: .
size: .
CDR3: CASSYYSQSSYNEQFF
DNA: TGTGCCAGCAGTTACTACTCACAGAGCTCCTACAATGAGCAGTTCTTC

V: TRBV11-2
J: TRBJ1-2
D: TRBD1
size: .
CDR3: CASSFPPGGQGKGYTF
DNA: TGTGCCAGCAGCTTCCCCCCCGGGGGACAGGGTAAAGGCTACACCTTC

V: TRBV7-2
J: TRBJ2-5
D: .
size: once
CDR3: CASSLELAAGFRYF
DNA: TGTGCCAGCAGCTTAGAGTTAGCGGCCGGTTTTAGGTACTTC

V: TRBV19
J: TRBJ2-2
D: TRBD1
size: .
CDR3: CASSPSPGQGTNTGELFF
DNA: TGTGCCAGTAGTCCTTCCCCGGGACAGGGAACGAACACCGGGGAGCTGTTTTTT

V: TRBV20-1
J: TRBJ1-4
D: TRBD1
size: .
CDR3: CSASPMWGGTEGSNEKLFF
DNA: TGCAGTGCTAGTCCAATGTGGGGTGGGACAGAAGGGTCTAATGAAAAACTGTTTTTT

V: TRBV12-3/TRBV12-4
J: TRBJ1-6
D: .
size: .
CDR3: CASRELYNSPLHF
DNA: TGTGCCAGCCGGGAACTCTATAATTCACCCCTCCACTTT

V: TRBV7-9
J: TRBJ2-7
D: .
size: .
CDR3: CASSLEAAYEQYF
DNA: TGTGCCAGCAGCTTAGAGGCCGCCTACGAGCAGTACTTC

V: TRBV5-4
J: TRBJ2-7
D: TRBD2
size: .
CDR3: CASSLGVVGRGYEQYF
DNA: TGTGCCAGCAGCTTGGGGGTGGTTGGGAGGGGATACGAGCAGTACTTC

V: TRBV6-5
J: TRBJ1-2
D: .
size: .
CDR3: CASKGGGRADGYTF
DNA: TGTGCCAGCAAAGGGGGGGGGAGAGCGGATGGCTACACCTTC

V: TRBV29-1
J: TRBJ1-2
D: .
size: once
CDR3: CSVPRWDNYGYTF
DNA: TGCAGCGTACCCCGTTGGGATAACTATGGCTACACCTTC

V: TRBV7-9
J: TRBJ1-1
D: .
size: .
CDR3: CASSSRRLMNTEAFF
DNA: TGTGCCAGCAGCTCGAGAAGGTTGATGAACACTGAAGCTTTCTTT

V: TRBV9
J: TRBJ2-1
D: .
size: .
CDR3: CASSVQAYNEQFF
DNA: TGTGCCAGCAGCGTCCAGGCCTACAATGAGCAGTTCTTC

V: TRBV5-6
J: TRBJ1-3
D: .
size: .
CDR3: CASSFISGNTIYF
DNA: TGTGCCAGCAGCTTTATCTCTGGAAACACCATATATTTT

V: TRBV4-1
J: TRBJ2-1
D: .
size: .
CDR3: CASSQSGPLLAYNEQFF
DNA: TGCGCCAGCAGCCAATCCGGACCGTTATTAGCCTACAATGAGCAGTTCTTC

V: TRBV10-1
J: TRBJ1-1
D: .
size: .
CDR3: CASKTPRGGATEAFF
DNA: TGCGCCAGCAAAACCCCGCGAGGCGGGGCCACTGAAGCTTTCTTT

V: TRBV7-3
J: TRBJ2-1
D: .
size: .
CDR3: CASSLTPTTSYNEQFF
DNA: TGTGCCAGCAGCTTAACTCCGACTACCTCCTACAATGAGCAGTTCTTC

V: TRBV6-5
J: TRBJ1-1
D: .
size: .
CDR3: CASSYSEQMNTEAFF
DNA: TGTGCCAGCAGTTACTCAGAACAGATGAACACTGAAGCTTTCTTT

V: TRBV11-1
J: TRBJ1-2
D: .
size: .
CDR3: CASSWLGGRSEGYTF
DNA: TGTGCCAGCAGCTGGCTGGGGGGACGATCGGAAGGCTACACCTTC

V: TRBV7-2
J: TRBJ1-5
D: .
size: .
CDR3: CASSRTGNQPQHF
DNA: TGTGCCAGCAGCCGAACAGGGAATCAGCCCCAGCATTTT

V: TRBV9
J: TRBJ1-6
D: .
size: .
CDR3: CASSLRGNSPLHF
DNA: TGTGCCAGCAGCCTTCGCGGTAATTCACCCCTCCACTTT

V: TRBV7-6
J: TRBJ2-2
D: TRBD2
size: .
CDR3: CASSLRGGGNTGELFF
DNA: TGTGCCAGCAGCTTAAGGGGCGGGGGAAACACCGGGGAGCTGTTTTTT

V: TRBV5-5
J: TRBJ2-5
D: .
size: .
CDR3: CASSLAGVGETQYF
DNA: TGTGCCAGCAGCTTGGCGGGGGTAGGAGAGACCCAGTACTTC

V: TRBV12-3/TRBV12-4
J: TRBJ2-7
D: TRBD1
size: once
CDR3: CASSLYRGYEQYF
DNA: TGTGCCAGCAGTTTATACAGGGGCTACGAGCAGTACTTC